This T cell receptor (beta chain) was obtained from a study of T cells in localized non-small cell lung cancer. Some clones are missing from TCRdb's copy, which holds only in-frame ones; the method was immunoSEQ multiplex PCR. This table holds under 3,500 clones, approximately 20% found once. V lost 3 bases, J lost 7 bases, and 10 bases lay in between. The CDR3 length is 12 residues. Per the germline V gene, CDR1 is LNHDA and CDR2 is SQIVND (reference sequence). The gene calls are TRBV19 and TRBJ2-7, with D perhaps TRBD2 (5 bases). The input for sequencing was lung tumor tissue, taken before any cancer treatment. The TCR was taken from a woman aged 35 to 70 with stage I lung adenocarcinoma. The CDR3 loop is CASSMVTGEQYF. The CDR3 DNA is TGTGCCAGTAGTATGGTAACGGGGGAGCAGTACTTC.